A single T cell receptor (beta chain) is shown here with its context. What it binds is unknown. The sample comes from a study of OX40 agonist ivuxolimab in advanced cancers. Sequenced by immunoSEQ multiplex PCR; TCRdb stores in-frame clones only, minus some. The sample consists of roughly 80,000 clones, around nine tenths of them appearing once. The CDR3 has 15 amino acids. The germline V gene encodes CDR1 MNHEY and CDR2 SVGAGI. V shed 1 base and J shed 3 bases, with 12 bases lying between them. Study-wide points: Expanded clones tended on average to be more numerous among CD8+ T cells than CD4+.

This chain joins TRBV6-5 and TRBJ1-2; tentatively, D is TRBD1 (6 bases). Specimen: CD4+ or CD8+ T cells sorted from blood, collected in a trial of the OX40 agonist ivuxolimab. The TCR comes from an adult with an advanced solid tumor such as melanoma, head and neck, liver or kidney cancer. The CDR3 nucleotides are TGTGCCAGCAGTTACTGGGGGGGCGCGGACTATGGCTACACCTTC. Amino acids: CASSYWGGADYGYTF.